A single sample gave rise to the 22 T cell receptor beta chains below, sequenced in a study of shared clonotypes between healthy human individuals. The data were produced by immunoSEQ multiplex PCR, yet TCRdb's version contains in-frame clones alone and is incomplete. The table lists around 500,000 clones, roughly 80% of them singletons. Sequencing was carried out using PBMCs. The receptors here all came from a woman aged 40 to 55 in good health. Some clones in this sample may be carry-over from other donors' samples.

The chain joins TRBV12-5 to TRBJ2-1, with 14 bases identical to TRBD2. Trimming cost V 2 bases and J 3 bases; bases outside gene matches: 15. The length of the CDR3 is 21 residues. Germline CDR1 reads LGHNT; CDR2 reads FRNRAP. CDR3 protein: CASGLRPGLAGDPPFYNEQFF. Written as DNA, the CDR3 is TGTGCTAGTGGTTTGAGGCCGGGACTAGCGGGAGACCCTCCCTTCTACAATGAGCAGTTCTTC.

V usage is TRBV11-2 and J usage is TRBJ2-7; D is possibly TRBD2 (5 bases). The CDR3 extends over 14 amino acids. Between the trimmed V and J ends, which lost 3 bases and 0 bases, there was a span of 9 bases. Germline V CDR1 and CDR2: SGHAT, FQNNGV. The CDR3 bases are TGTGCCAGCAGCTTGGAGCGGTCCTCCTACGAGCAGTACTTC. Translated, it gives CASSLERSSYEQYF.

This chain links TRBV7-2 with TRBJ1-5; D gene ambiguous. Looked up from germline, CDR1 is SGHTA and CDR2 is FQGNSA. CDR3 length: 14 amino acids. Between the trimmed V and J ends, which lost 4 bases and 0 bases, there was a span of 7 bases. In DNA form, the CDR3 reads TGTGCCAGCAGCTCCGGAGATAGCAATCAGCCCCAGCATTTT. Protein product: CASSSGDSNQPQHF.

The chain combines TRBV7-2 with TRBJ2-7; no definite D call. Trimming shortened V by 3 bases and J by 6 bases, and 15 bases separated the two germline ends. Per the germline V gene, CDR1 is SGHTA and CDR2 is FQGNSA. This CDR3 region has 14 residues. The CDR3 loop reads CASSFSRNLPEQYF. CDR3 DNA sequence: TGTGCCAGCAGCTTTTCGCGGAATCTGCCCGAGCAGTACTTC. The variable domain in full, completed from reference TRBV7-2 and TRBJ2-7, reads GAGVSQSPSNKVTEKGKDVELRCDPISGHTALYWYRQSLGQGLEFLIYFQGNSAPDKSGLPSDRFSAERTGGSVSTLTIQRTQQEDSAVYLCASSFSRNLPEQYFGPGTRLTVT.

This clone was seen a few times. Other DNA sequences in this specimen translate into the identical CDR3. CDR3 region: CASSLDEKLFF. The CDR3 nucleotides are TGTGCCAGCAGCTTGGATGAAAAACTGTTTTTT. The V call is TRBV7-9, the J call TRBJ1-4; D not resolved. CDR1 is SEHNR, CDR2 FQNEAQ, per germline (reference sequence). The CDR3 is 11 residues long. The V end lost 3 bases, the J end lost 6 bases, and 2 bases lay between the germline ends.

This clone has a single count. The CDR3 nucleotides are TGTGCCTGGAGTGTAGGGAAGGGAAATCAGCCCCAGCATTTT. Translating it yields CAWSVGKGNQPQHF. The chain joins TRBV30 to TRBJ1-5; D gene uncertain. The CDR3 contains 14 residues. Germline V gene sequence: CDR1 GTSNPN, CDR2 SVGIG (reference sequence). V was trimmed by 0 bases and J by 4 bases, leaving 10 bases between them.

The rearrangement uses TRBV6-4 and TRBJ2-3; D possibly corresponds to TRBD2 (5 bases). The CDR3 is made up of 14 amino acids. The germline V gene has CDR1 MRHNA and CDR2 SNTAGT. V lost 6 bases to trimming and J lost 0 bases, with 10 bases between them. The CDR3 DNA reads TGTGCCAGCAGCCCCGGGATTAGCACAGATACGCAGTATTTT. Amino acids: CASSPGISTDTQYF.

The V call is TRBV27, the J call TRBJ1-5; D gene ambiguous. Trimming pared 3 bases from V and 13 bases from J, leaving 10 bases between. Germline V gene data show CDR1 as MNHEY and CDR2 as SMNVEV (reference sequence). This CDR3 comprises 11 residues. The CDR3 region is CASSFPGAQHF. The CDR3 bases are TGTGCCAGCAGTTTTCCGGGAGCGCAGCATTTT.

The gene calls are TRBV11-1 and TRBJ1-1; D may be TRBD1 (5 bases). Trimming took 3 bases from V and 0 from J, leaving 11 bases between them. CDR1 SGHAT and CDR2 FQDESV come from the germline V gene (reference sequence). The CDR3 consists of 15 residues. CDR3 in DNA: TGTGCCAGCAGCTTCCCTGGACACTTGAACACTGAAGCTTTCTTT. The encoded protein is CASSFPGHLNTEAFF.

This chain uses TRBV11-2 with TRBJ2-1, with TRBD2 matching 7 bases. CDR3 length: 14 residues. After removal of 0 bases from V and 7 bases from J, the junction contained 3 bases not matched to a gene. Germline assignment: CDR1 SGHAT and CDR2 FQNNGV. CDR3 amino acids: CASSLEGRVNEQFF. In nucleotides, the CDR3 is TGTGCCAGCAGCTTAGAGGGGAGGGTAAATGAGCAGTTCTTC.

The V and J genes are TRBV6-6 and TRBJ2-1, with D possibly TRBD1 on 6 matching bases. V shed 7 bases and J shed 0 bases, with 10 bases lying between them. The CDR3 has 14 residues. Germline values: CDR1 MNHNY, CDR2 SVGAGI (reference sequence). DNA for the CDR3: TGTGCCAGCACCCTGGACAGCTCCTACAATGAGCAGTTCTTC. It translates to CASTLDSSYNEQFF.

This rearrangement joins TRBV6-6 to TRBJ2-7; 10 positions match TRBD2. The CDR3 contains 16 residues. V lost 6 bases, J lost 4 bases, and 12 bases stayed unmatched. The germline CDR1 and CDR2 sequences are MNHNY and SVGAGI (reference sequence). The DNA of the CDR3 is TGTGCCAGCAGCTATAAGCGGGAGGGGGGGGATTACGAGCAGTACTTC. This sequence encodes CASSYKREGGDYEQYF.

The chain joins TRBV5-4 to TRBJ2-1; maybe TRBD2 (5 bases). There are 15 residues in the CDR3. Trimming pared 4 bases from V and 4 bases from J, leaving 15 bases between. Per the germline V gene, CDR1 is SGHNT and CDR2 is YYREEE (reference sequence). DNA for the CDR3: TGTGCCAGCAGCCCCGCGGGCGGGCTATACAATGAGCAGTTCTTC. This translates into CASSPAGGLYNEQFF.

This chain joins TRBV9 and TRBJ2-1; D perhaps matches TRBD2 (5 bases). CDR3 length equals 16 residues. CDR1 SGDLS and CDR2 YYNGEE come from the germline V gene. V shed 0 bases and J shed 0 bases, with 10 bases lying between them. The CDR3 loop reads CASSVATSGSYNEQFF. CDR3 nucleotides: TGTGCCAGCAGCGTAGCTACGAGCGGCTCCTACAATGAGCAGTTCTTC.

The chain combines TRBV5-1 with TRBJ2-3; perhaps TRBD1 as D (6 bases). The V gene lost 4 bases and the J gene lost 5 bases, with 14 bases spanning the gap. Germline V gene lookup returns CDR1 SGHRS and CDR2 YFSETQ. The CDR3 runs to 14 residues. Here the CDR3 DNA reads TGCGCCAGCAGCCCTGCAGGGGTCGGAGATACGCAGTATTTT. Its protein is CASSPAGVGDTQYF.

As to this clone: A read error is the likely source, as a far larger clone sits one nucleotide away. The chain combines TRBV28 with TRBJ1-1; D is unclear. Germline V gene sequence: CDR1 MDHEN, CDR2 SYDVKM. This CDR3 is built from 11 residues. CDR3 amino acids: CASSTYTKAFF. The CDR3 DNA sequence: TGTGCCAGCAGTACTTACACTAAAGCTTTCTTT.

J is TRBJ2-5 and V is TRBV5-6; 11 nucleotides agree with TRBD1. The junction had 2 bases not matched to a gene; V was cut back by 0 bases and J by 4 bases. Germline V gene lookup returns CDR1 SGHDT and CDR2 YYEEEE. The CDR3 length is 15 residues. CDR3 nucleotide sequence: TGTGCCAGCAGCTTGGCCGGGACAGGGGGAGAGACCCAGTACTTC. It encodes CASSLAGTGGETQYF.

The rearrangement links TRBV9 to TRBJ2-3, with a weak D call TRBD2 (6 bases). V lost 4 bases to trimming and J lost 0 bases, with 15 bases between them. The CDR3 sequence is 16 residues long. Per the germline V gene, CDR1 is SGDLS and CDR2 is YYNGEE. The CDR3 loop is CASSRGLSGSTDTQYF. CDR3 bases: TGTGCCAGCAGCCGAGGACTGAGCGGGAGCACAGATACGCAGTATTTT.

This rearrangement joins TRBV5-4 to TRBJ2-1; 15 bases align to TRBD2. The CDR3 has 18 amino acids. Per the germline V gene, CDR1 is SGHNT and CDR2 is YYREEE (reference sequence). The trim removed 3 bases at V and 2 bases at J, leaving 6 bases unmatched. CDR3 region: CASSSGGLAGGTYNEQFF. For the CDR3, the DNA is TGTGCCAGCAGCTCGGGGGGACTAGCGGGAGGAACCTACAATGAGCAGTTCTTC. Complete variable domain (other parts from reference TRBV5-4 and TRBJ2-1): ETGVTQSPTHLIKTRGQQVTLRCSSQSGHNTVSWYQQALGQGPQFIFQYYREEENGRGNFPPRFSGLQFPNYSSELNVNALELDDSALYLCASSSGGLAGGTYNEQFFGPGTRLTVL.

The genes are TRBV30 and TRBJ2-6, with D tentatively TRBD2 (5 bases). The CDR3 is 14 amino acids. Per the germline V gene, CDR1 is GTSNPN and CDR2 is SVGIG (reference sequence). Trimming removed 8 bases at V and 0 bases at J, with 11 bases between. Here the CDR3 DNA reads TGTGCCGCGGGTCGGGGCTCTGGGGCCAACGTCCTGACTTTC. Translation: CAAGRGSGANVLTF. The full variable domain, with the rest looked up from reference TRBV30 and TRBJ2-6, is SQTIHQWPATLVQPVGSPLSLECTVEGTSNPNLYWYRQAAGRGLQLLFYSVGIGQISSEVPQNLSASRPQDRQFILSSKKLLLSDSGFYLCAAGRGSGANVLTFGAGSRLTVL.

Concerning this clone itself: It differs at one base from a far larger clone, so likely a read error. Additional DNA sequences in this sample encode the identical CDR3. This sequence joins TRBV28 and TRBJ2-2, with D unclear. Germline loops: CDR1 MDHEN, CDR2 SYDVKM. This CDR3 is 13 amino acids long. CDR3 residues: CASSLIPAGELFF. As DNA, the CDR3 is TGCGCCAGCAGTTTAATTCCCGCCGGGGAGCTGTTTTTT.

The rearrangement links TRBV7-9 to TRBJ2-3, with 12 nucleotides matching TRBD2. Trimming removed 5 bases from V and 5 bases from J; junction bases left unmatched: 5. This CDR3 contains 15 residues. Germline V lookup: CDR1 SEHNR, CDR2 FQNEAQ (reference sequence). CDR3 nucleotide sequence: TGTGCCAGCAGCCGACTAGCGGGAGACGTAGATACGCAGTATTTT. Translated: CASSRLAGDVDTQYF.